A single sample gave rise to the 15 T cell receptor beta chains below, sequenced in a study of blood T cells in healthy people across ages. The second PCR ran about 6 to 12 cycles with a sample-barcoded 5' primer and J-beta primers. TCRdb fed the 5' RACE reads into MiXCR, producing one record per CDR3 protein. The table has about 400,000 distinct CDR3 sequences, 50% to 60% seen once. The sequenced material came from blood. Receptors originate from a man aged 55-75 years in good health.

This chain joins TRBV20-1 and TRBJ2-4; TRBD2 matches 11 bases. In germline, CDR1 is DFQATT, CDR2 SNEGSKA (reference sequence). The J segment lost 6 bases and the V segment lost 3 bases, leaving 7 bases of the junction unmatched. The CDR3 loop spans 15 amino acids. CDR3 sequence: CSASCLAGGTNIQYF. CDR3 DNA sequence: TGCAGTGCTAGTTGCCTAGCGGGAGGAACAAACATTCAGTACTTC.

The chain has TRBV10-3 and TRBJ2-7; no clear D. V was pared by 0 bases and J by 1 base, with 10 bases between. This CDR3 spans 15 amino acids. CDR1 and CDR2 (germline): ENHRY, SYGVKD. The CDR3 is CAISESFQISYEQYF. Written as DNA, the CDR3 is TGTGCCATCAGTGAGTCTTTCCAGATTTCCTACGAGCAGTACTTC.

This clonotype was counted a few times. The chain recombines TRBV3-1 with TRBJ2-7, with D unresolved. V was pared by 0 bases and J by 1 base, with 10 bases between. The germline gives CDR1 LGHDT, CDR2 YNNKEL (reference sequence). This CDR3 is built from 15 residues. The CDR3 coding sequence is TGTGCCAGCAGCCAAGAGGGCCTGGGGTCCTACGAGCAGTACTTC. Its protein product is CASSQEGLGSYEQYF.

The V call is TRBV5-6, the J call TRBJ1-5; D remains unclear. The CDR3 is made up of 16 amino acids. V was cut by 2 bases and J by 4 bases, with 16 bases left in between. Germline V lookup: CDR1 SGHDT, CDR2 YYEEEE. DNA for the CDR3: TGTGCCAGCAGCTTCCTCTCGGGCCCACAAAATCAGCCCCAGCATTTT. Protein: CASSFLSGPQNQPQHF.

The rearrangement uses TRBV7-3 and TRBJ1-4, with D hard to call. The CDR3 runs to 15 residues. CDR1 SGHTA and CDR2 FQGTGA come from the germline V gene. The V gene lost 6 bases and the J gene lost 8 bases, with 19 bases spanning the gap. This CDR3 reads CASRLDNSPEEKLFF. The CDR3 DNA follows: TGTGCCAGCAGGCTCGACAATTCCCCGGAAGAAAAACTGTTTTTT.

The chain recombines TRBV28 with TRBJ2-3, with D perhaps TRBD1 (7 bases). V dropped 6 bases and J dropped 5 bases, with 21 bases sitting between them. The CDR3 loop spans 16 amino acids. From germline, CDR1 is MDHEN and CDR2 SYDVKM. The CDR3: CASSLRGPPGLDTQYF. The DNA of the CDR3 is TGTGCCAGCAGCTTAAGGGGGCCCCCGGGACTAGATACGCAGTATTTT.

The rearrangement joins TRBV7-3 to TRBJ1-5; D gene uncertain. Germline-derived CDR1 and CDR2 are SGHTA and FQGTGA. The CDR3 is 12 amino acids. The ends were cut back, 5 bases at V and 5 bases at J, with 7 bases in the middle. CDR3 in DNA: TGTGCCAGCAGCCAGCAGGATCAGCCCCAGCATTTT. It yields the protein CASSQQDQPQHF. The whole variable domain, remainder taken from reference TRBV7-3 and TRBJ1-5, is GAGVSQTPSNKVTEKGKYVELRCDPISGHTALYWYRQSLGQGPEFLIYFQGTGAADDSGLPNDRFFAVRPEGSVSTLKIQRTERGDSAVYLCASSQQDQPQHFGDGTRLSIL.

This chain links TRBV4-1 with TRBJ2-3; no definite D call. The CDR3 covers 14 residues. V was shortened by 0 bases and J by 6 bases, with 10 bases between the two germline ends. In germline, CDR1 is MGHRA, CDR2 YSYEKL. CDR3 loop: CASSQEIRRDTQYF. The CDR3 DNA reads TGCGCCAGCAGCCAAGAGATAAGACGGGATACGCAGTATTTT.

Only one count was recorded for this clonotype. The J gene is TRBJ2-1, the V gene TRBV29-1; TRBD2 aligns across 7 bases. This CDR3 is 13 amino acids long. CDR1 and CDR2 (germline): SQVTM, ANQGSEA. Trimming cost V 3 bases and J 6 bases; bases outside gene matches: 5. Here the CDR3 DNA reads TGCAGCGTTGACCTCGCGGGAGTCAATGAGCAGTTCTTC. Encoded protein: CSVDLAGVNEQFF.

The rearrangement links TRBV7-9 to TRBJ2-2; tentative D call: TRBD1 (6 bases). This CDR3 has 18 residues. The germline gives CDR1 SEHNR, CDR2 FQNEAQ (reference sequence). The ends were cut back, 5 bases at V and 5 bases at J, with 24 bases in the middle. The CDR3 DNA follows: TGTGCCAGCAGCCTATATGGACAGAAGAGAGCACAGACCGGGGAGCTGTTTTTT. Encoded protein: CASSLYGQKRAQTGELFF.

This rearrangement joins TRBV12-3 or TRBV12-4 to TRBJ2-1; D might be TRBD2 (5 bases). This CDR3 region has 15 residues. Between the trimmed V and J ends, which lost 5 bases and 1 base, there was a span of 12 bases. CDR3 region: CASSPRRTSYNEQFF. The DNA of the CDR3 is TGTGCCAGCAGTCCGAGGAGGACGTCCTACAATGAGCAGTTCTTC.

The V gene is TRBV4-3, the J gene TRBJ2-7; 10 bases are a match to TRBD2. With V trimmed by 4 bases and J by 3 bases, 6 bases remained unmatched. Looked up from germline, CDR1 is LGHNA and CDR2 is YSLEER. The CDR3 is 15 residues long. CDR3 region: CASSPASGSVYEQYF. The CDR3 nucleotides read TGCGCCAGCAGCCCCGCTAGCGGGAGTGTCTACGAGCAGTACTTC.

The V call is TRBV29-1, the J call TRBJ1-2, with D unresolved. The CDR3 is 12 amino acids. The germline V and J ends were trimmed by 5 bases and 2 bases, with 9 bases remaining between them. Germline CDR1 SQVTM, CDR2 ANQGSEA. CDR3 coding DNA: TGCAGCGTTTGGACGGTCAACTATGGCTACACCTTC. Protein: CSVWTVNYGYTF.

The genes are TRBV6-1 and TRBJ1-1; maybe TRBD1 (6 bases). The CDR3 contains 13 residues. Per the germline V gene, CDR1 is MNHNS and CDR2 is SASEGT. The V end was cut by 8 bases, the J end by 7 bases, with 17 bases between. In nucleotides, the CDR3 is TGTGCCAGCTCTAGGGGGTGGTGGGGTGAAGCTTTCTTT. It encodes CASSRGWWGEAFF.

The V call is TRBV4-2, the J call TRBJ1-5; D unresolved. CDR1 is LGHNA and CDR2 is YNFKEQ in the germline V gene. Trimming removed 3 bases at V and 2 bases at J, with 17 bases between. The CDR3 runs 17 residues. The CDR3 region has the DNA TGTGCCAGCAGCCAGGGCCCCTCCGACTTAGGCAATCAGCCCCAGCATTTT. This codes for CASSQGPSDLGNQPQHF.